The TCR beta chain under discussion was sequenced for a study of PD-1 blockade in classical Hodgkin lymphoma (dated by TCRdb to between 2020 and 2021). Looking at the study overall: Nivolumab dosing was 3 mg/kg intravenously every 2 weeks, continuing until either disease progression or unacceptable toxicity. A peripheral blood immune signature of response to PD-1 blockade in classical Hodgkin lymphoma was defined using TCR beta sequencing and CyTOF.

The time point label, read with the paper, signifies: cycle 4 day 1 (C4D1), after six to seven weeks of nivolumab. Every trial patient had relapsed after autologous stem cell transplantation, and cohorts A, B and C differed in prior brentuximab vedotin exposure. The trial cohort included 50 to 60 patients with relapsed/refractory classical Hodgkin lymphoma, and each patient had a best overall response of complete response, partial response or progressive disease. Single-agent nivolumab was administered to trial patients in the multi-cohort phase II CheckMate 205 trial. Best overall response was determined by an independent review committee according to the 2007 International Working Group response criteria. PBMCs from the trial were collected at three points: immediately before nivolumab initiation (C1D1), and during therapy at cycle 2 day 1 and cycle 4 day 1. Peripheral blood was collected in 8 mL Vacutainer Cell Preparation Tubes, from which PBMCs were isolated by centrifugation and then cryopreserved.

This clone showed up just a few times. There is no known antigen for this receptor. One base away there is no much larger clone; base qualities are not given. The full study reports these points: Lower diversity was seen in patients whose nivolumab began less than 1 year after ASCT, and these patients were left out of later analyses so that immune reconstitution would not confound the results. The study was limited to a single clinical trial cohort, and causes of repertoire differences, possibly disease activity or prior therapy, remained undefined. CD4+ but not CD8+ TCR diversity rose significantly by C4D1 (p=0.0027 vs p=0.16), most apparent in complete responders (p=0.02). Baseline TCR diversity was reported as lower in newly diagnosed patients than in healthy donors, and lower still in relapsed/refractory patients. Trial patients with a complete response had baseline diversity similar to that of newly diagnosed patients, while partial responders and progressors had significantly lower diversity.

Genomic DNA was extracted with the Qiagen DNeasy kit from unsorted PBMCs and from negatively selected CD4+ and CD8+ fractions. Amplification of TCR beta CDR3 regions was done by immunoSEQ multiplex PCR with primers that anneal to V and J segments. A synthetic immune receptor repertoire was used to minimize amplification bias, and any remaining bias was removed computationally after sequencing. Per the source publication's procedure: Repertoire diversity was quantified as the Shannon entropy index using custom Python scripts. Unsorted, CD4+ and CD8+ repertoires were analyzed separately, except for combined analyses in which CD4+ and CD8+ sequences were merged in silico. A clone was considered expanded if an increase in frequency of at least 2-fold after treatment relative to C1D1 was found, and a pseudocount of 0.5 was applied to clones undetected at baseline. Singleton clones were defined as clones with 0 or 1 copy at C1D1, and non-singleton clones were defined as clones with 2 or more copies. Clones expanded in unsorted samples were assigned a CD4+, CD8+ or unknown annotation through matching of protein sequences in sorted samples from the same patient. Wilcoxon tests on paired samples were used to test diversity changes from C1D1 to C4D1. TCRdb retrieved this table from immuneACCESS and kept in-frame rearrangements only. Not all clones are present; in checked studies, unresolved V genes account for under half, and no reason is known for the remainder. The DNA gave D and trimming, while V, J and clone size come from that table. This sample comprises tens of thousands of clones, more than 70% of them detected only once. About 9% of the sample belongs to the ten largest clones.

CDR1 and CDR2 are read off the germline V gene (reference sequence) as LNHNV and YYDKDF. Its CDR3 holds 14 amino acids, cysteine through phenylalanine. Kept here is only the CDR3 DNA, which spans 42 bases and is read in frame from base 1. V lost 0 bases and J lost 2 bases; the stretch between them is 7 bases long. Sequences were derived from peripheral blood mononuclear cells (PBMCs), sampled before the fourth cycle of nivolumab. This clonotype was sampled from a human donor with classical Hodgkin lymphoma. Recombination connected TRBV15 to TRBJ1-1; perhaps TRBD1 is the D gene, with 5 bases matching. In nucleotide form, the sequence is TGTGCCACCAGCAGAGAGGGGGTAAACACTGAAGCTTTCTTT. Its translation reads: CATSREGVNTEAFF.